This T cell receptor (beta chain) appears in the sequencing data of a study of blood T cells in healthy people across ages. General study results and limits: The diversity estimates, figures obtained from one million T cells, were considered underestimates. Not knowing donor CMV status may have confounded expanded clonotype changes.

Turning to this clonotype: The antigen remains undetermined.

V shed 5 bases, J shed 3 bases, and the junction held 14 bases outside the gene matches. CDR1 is MNHEY, CDR2 SMNVEV, per germline (reference sequence). The CDR3 is made up of 18 amino acids. Combining a sample-barcoded 5' primer with a J-beta primer mix, a second PCR ran for 7 to 11 cycles. Each cDNA molecule received a tag from a template-switch adaptor that had 12 random nucleotides. TCRdb analysed the 5' RACE reads with MiXCR anew, one entry per CDR3 protein. The profile shows 1,500,000 or so distinct CDR3 sequences, roughly 59% of them singletons. The sequenced sample was blood. The chain uses TRBV27 and TRBJ2-2, with 8 bases lining up with TRBD1. The source is a man aged 18 to 35 in good health. The chain's CDR3 is CASSDAGGFARYTGELFF. The CDR3 DNA is TGTGCCAGCAGTGATGCAGGGGGCTTTGCGAGGTACACCGGGGAGCTGTTTTTT.